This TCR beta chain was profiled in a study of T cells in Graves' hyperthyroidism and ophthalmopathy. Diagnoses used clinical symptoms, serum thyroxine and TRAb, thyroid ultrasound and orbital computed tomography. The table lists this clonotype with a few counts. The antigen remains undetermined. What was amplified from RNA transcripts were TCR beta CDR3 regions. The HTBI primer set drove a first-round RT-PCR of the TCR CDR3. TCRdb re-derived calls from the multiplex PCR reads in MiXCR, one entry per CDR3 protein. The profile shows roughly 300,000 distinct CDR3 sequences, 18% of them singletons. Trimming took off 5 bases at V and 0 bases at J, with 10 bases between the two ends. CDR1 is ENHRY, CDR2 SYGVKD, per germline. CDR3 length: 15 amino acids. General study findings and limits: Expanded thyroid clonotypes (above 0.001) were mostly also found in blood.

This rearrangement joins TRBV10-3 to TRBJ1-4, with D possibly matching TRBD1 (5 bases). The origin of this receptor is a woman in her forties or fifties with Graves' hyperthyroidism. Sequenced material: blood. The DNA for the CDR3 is TGTGCCATCAGTCCCACAGGCGCAACTAATGAAAAACTGTTTTTT. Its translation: CAISPTGATNEKLFF.